These T cell receptor beta chains were read from a single sample in a study of OX40 agonist ivuxolimab in advanced cancers. Here immunoSEQ multiplex PCR was the method, and the copy in TCRdb shows in-frame clones only, minus some. Here the sample spans some 51,000 clones, about 78% being singletons. This specimen was CD4+ or CD8+ T cells sorted from blood, taken in a trial of the OX40 agonist ivuxolimab. These receptors were taken from an adult with an advanced solid tumor such as melanoma, head and neck, liver or kidney cancer. CDR3s include the opening cysteine and the closing phenylalanine or tryptophan. A D gene is named only where the DNA matches it firmly. Expanded clones get a size class; other rows say once, few or many, or leave the size out.

.,TRBV5-1,TRBJ1-6,16,.,CASSPRAAGESSPLHF,TGCGCCAGCAGCCCCCGGGCGGCAGGGGAGAGTTCACCCCTCCACTTT
.,TRBV7-9,TRBJ2-3,15,TRBD2,CASSAGGRFTDTQYF,TGTGCCAGCAGCGCTGGCGGGAGGTTCACAGATACGCAGTATTTT
.,TRBV7-3,TRBJ2-1,15,TRBD2,CASSPSSGKSNEQFF,TGTGCCAGCAGCCCATCTAGCGGGAAAAGCAATGAGCAGTTCTTC
.,TRBV5-5,TRBJ1-1,15,TRBD1,CASSLAVWTGVTAFF,TGTGCCAGCAGCTTGGCCGTGTGGACAGGGGTTACAGCTTTCTTT
few,TRBV6-5,TRBJ2-7,15,TRBD2,CASRLGLAGGHEQYF,TGTGCCAGCAGATTGGGACTAGCGGGAGGACACGAGCAGTACTTC
.,TRBV18,TRBJ1-5,13,.,CASSPGRDQPQHF,TGTGCCAGCTCACCAGGCAGGGATCAGCCCCAGCATTTT
.,TRBV6-1,TRBJ1-1,13,.,CASIIDTGTEAFF,TGTGCCAGCATTATAGACACTGGCACTGAAGCTTTCTTT
.,TRBV13,TRBJ2-1,11,.,CASSSHNEQFF,TGTGCCAGCAGTTCCCACAATGAGCAGTTCTTC
.,TRBV6-5,TRBJ2-6,15,.,CASSSSGAGANVLTF,TGTGCCAGCAGTTCCTCGGGGGCTGGGGCCAACGTCCTGACTTTC
.,TRBV10-3,TRBJ2-7,14,TRBD1,CAISDYRGDYEQYF,TGTGCCATCAGTGATTACAGGGGCGACTACGAGCAGTACTTC
.,TRBV5-1,TRBJ2-2,15,.,CASSLDRGSTGELFF,TGCGCCAGCAGCTTGGATCGGGGATCAACCGGGGAGCTGTTTTTT
.,TRBV5-1,TRBJ1-1,14,TRBD1,CASRWGQGSTEAFF,TGCGCCAGCAGGTGGGGACAGGGAAGCACTGAAGCTTTCTTT
few,TRBV28,TRBJ1-5,14,TRBD1,CASRVQGAGQPQHF,TGTGCCAGCAGGGTACAGGGGGCCGGTCAGCCCCAGCATTTT
few,TRBV9,TRBJ1-2,13,.,CASSSGAGYGYTF,TGTGCCAGCAGTAGCGGGGCTGGGTATGGCTACACCTTC
.,TRBV10-1,TRBJ2-3,14,.,CASSESLSTDTQYF,TGCGCCAGCAGTGAGTCGTTGAGCACAGATACGCAGTATTTT
.,TRBV19,TRBJ1-1,14,.,CASSVTTVNTEAFF,TGTGCCAGTAGTGTAACGACAGTGAACACTGAAGCTTTCTTT
.,TRBV2,TRBJ2-7,14,TRBD1,CASGKTGGVYEQYF,TGCGCCAGCGGGAAGACAGGGGGTGTATACGAGCAGTACTTC
.,TRBV5-1,TRBJ1-1,11,.,CASRDNTEAFF,TGCGCCAGCAGGGACAACACTGAAGCTTTCTTT
.,TRBV6-1,TRBJ2-7,14,TRBD1,CASSQDRVSYEQYF,TGTGCCAGCAGCCAGGACAGGGTTTCCTACGAGCAGTACTTC
once,TRBV6-5,TRBJ1-1,14,.,CASNRPGGNTEAFF,TGTGCCAGCAACAGACCCGGCGGGAACACTGAAGCTTTCTTT
.,TRBV2,TRBJ2-2,15,.,CASSVTPANTGELFF,TGTGCCAGCAGTGTAACGCCTGCGAACACCGGGGAGCTGTTTTTT
.,TRBV5-5,TRBJ2-5,15,TRBD2,CASRVTSGSQETQYF,TGTGCCAGCAGGGTGACTAGCGGGTCCCAAGAGACCCAGTACTTC
.,TRBV7-8,TRBJ1-3,16,.,CASSLVGRAPGNTIYF,TGTGCCAGCAGCTTAGTAGGCAGGGCTCCTGGAAACACCATATATTTT
.,TRBV19,TRBJ2-5,14,.,CASSTWTGKETQYF,TGTGCCAGTAGTACCTGGACGGGCAAAGAGACCCAGTACTTC
.,TRBV5-1,TRBJ2-7,14,TRBD1,CASSRGQGGYEQYF,TGCGCCAGCAGCCGTGGACAGGGGGGATACGAGCAGTACTTC
.,TRBV9,TRBJ2-1,15,TRBD2,CASSVVAGDYNEQFF,TGTGCCAGCAGCGTAGTAGCGGGGGACTACAATGAGCAGTTCTTC
.,TRBV7-9,TRBJ1-3,17,TRBD1,CASSVTSQGIPGNTIYF,TGTGCCAGCAGCGTCACCTCACAGGGGATCCCTGGAAACACCATATATTTT
.,TRBV7-2,TRBJ2-7,15,TRBD2,CASSLRSGGVHEQYF,TGTGCCAGCAGCTTACGCTCTGGGGGGGTCCACGAGCAGTACTTC
.,TRBV5-1,TRBJ1-1,14,.,CASSPEWGGTEAFF,TGCGCCAGCAGCCCCGAGTGGGGTGGGACTGAAGCTTTCTTT
once,TRBV5-5,TRBJ1-3,15,.,CASSLSGGYGNTIYF,TGTGCCAGCAGCTTGTCCGGGGGGTATGGAAACACCATATATTTT
.,TRBV6-1,TRBJ1-3,14,.,CASSEQGSGNTIYF,TGTGCCAGCAGTGAACAGGGCTCTGGAAACACCATATATTTT
.,TRBV25-1,TRBJ1-1,14,.,CASSDWGLNTEAFF,TGTGCCAGCAGTGATTGGGGTCTGAACACTGAAGCTTTCTTT
.,TRBV9,TRBJ2-5,16,TRBD2,CARSLFGGGPGETQYF,TGTGCCCGCAGCCTCTTTGGGGGAGGGCCGGGGGAGACCCAGTACTTC